This T cell receptor delta chain was retrieved from a study of gamma-delta T cells after stem cell transplantation. TCRdb reanalysed the RT-PCR reads with CATT. The sample shows approximately 1,100 delta-chain clones, 3.2% of them seen only once. This clone was counted between two and nine times. A far larger clone is one base from this, pointing to a likely read error. Within the sample, other DNA sequences also encode this same CDR3. The CDR3 is 19 residues long. The germline gives CDR1 GEAIGNYY, CDR2 EKD. The rearrangement joins TRDV2 to TRDJ3, with D perhaps TRDD3 (6 bases). Source material: gamma-delta T cells. This clonotype was sampled from a human donor. It is not recorded whose cells these are; they may come from a transplant donor. CDR3: CACDRVAGESSWDTRQMFF. CDR3 nucleotides: TGTGCTTGTGACAGAGTGGCTGGGGAAAGCTCCTGGGACACCCGACAGATGTTTTTC.